Reported below is one TCR beta chain. These data come from a study of blood T cell repertoires in COVID-19. The V gene end was trimmed by 3 bases and the J gene end by 1 base; junction bases not matched to a gene: 9. The CDR3 length is 17 residues. Per germline, CDR1 KGHSH and CDR2 LQKENI. The method was immunoSEQ multiplex PCR; TCRdb's version includes in-frame clones alone and lacks a portion of them. Of about 95,000 clones detected, approximately 87% appear once; the ten largest clones hold about a sixth. The rearrangement links TRBV18 to TRBJ1-5, with 7 bases lining up with TRBD1. The sequenced material came from peripheral blood. This clonotype was obtained from a human donor in a cohort sampled during active COVID-19. The chain's CDR3 is CASSPQGGGGSNQPQHF. In nucleotides, the CDR3 is TGTGCCAGCTCACCCCAGGGGGGCGGCGGGAGCAATCAGCCCCAGCATTTT.